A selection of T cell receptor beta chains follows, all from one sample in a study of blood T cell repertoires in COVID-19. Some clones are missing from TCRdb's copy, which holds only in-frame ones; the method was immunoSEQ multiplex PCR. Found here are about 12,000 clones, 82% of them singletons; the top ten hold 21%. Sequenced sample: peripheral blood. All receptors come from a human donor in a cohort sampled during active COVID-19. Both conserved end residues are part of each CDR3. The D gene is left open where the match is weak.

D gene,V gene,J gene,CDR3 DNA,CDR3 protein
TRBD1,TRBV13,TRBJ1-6,TGTGCCAGCAGCTCGGGACAGGGGTACTCACCCCTCCACTTT,CASSSGQGYSPLHF
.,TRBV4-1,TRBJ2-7,TGCGCCAGCAGCCAAGATAGCCAGGGCTACGAGCAGTACTTC,CASSQDSQGYEQYF
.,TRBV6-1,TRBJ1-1,TGTGCCAGCAGTGAATCGGGGGGTAGTAAAGGAAACACTGAAGCTTTCTTT,CASSESGGSKGNTEAFF
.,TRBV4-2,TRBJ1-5,TGTGCCAGCAGCCAAGAGTCATCAAGCAATCAGCCCCAGCATTTT,CASSQESSSNQPQHF
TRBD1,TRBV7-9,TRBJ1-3,TGTGCCAGCAGCTTAGCCTACGGAACAGGGGACACCATATATTTT,CASSLAYGTGDTIYF
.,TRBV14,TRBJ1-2,TGTGCCAGCAGCCAAAGCTCTAACTATGGCTACACCTTC,CASSQSSNYGYTF
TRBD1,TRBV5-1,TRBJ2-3,TGCGCCAGCAGCCCGCGCGGGACAGGGGTAGGAGATACGCAGTATTTT,CASSPRGTGVGDTQYF
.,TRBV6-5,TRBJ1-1,TGTGCCAGCAGCCGGGAAAGGGTTACTGAAGCTTTCTTT,CASSRERVTEAFF
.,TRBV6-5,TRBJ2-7,TGTGCCAGAGGCGGAAGGGACAACTCCTACGAGCAGTACTTC,CARGGRDNSYEQYF
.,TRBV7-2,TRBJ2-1,TGTGCCAGCAGAGGGACACTCCACAATGAGCAGTTCTTC,CASRGTLHNEQFF
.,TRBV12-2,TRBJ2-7,TGTGCAAGTCGCACCCGGGGGGTATGGGAGCAGTACTTC,CASRTRGVWEQYF